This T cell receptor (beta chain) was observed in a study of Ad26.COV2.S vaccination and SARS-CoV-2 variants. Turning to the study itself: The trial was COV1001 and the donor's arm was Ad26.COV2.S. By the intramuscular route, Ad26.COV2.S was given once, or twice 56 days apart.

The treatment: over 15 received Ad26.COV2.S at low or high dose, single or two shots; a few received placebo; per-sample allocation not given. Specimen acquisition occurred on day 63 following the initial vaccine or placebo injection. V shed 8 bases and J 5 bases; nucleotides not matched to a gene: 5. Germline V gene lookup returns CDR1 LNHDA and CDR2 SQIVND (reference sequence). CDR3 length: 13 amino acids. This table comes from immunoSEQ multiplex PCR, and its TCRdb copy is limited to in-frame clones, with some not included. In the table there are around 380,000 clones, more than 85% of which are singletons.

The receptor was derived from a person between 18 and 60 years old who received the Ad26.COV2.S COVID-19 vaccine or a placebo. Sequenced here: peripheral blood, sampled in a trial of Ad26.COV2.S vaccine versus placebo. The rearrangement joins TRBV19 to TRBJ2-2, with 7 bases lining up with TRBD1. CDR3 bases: TGTGCCAGTGACAGGGTCCAAACCGGGGAGCTGTTTTTT. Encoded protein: CASDRVQTGELFF. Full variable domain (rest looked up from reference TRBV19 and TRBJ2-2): DGGITQSPKYLFRKEGQNVTLSCEQNLNHDAMYWYRQDPGQGLRLIYYSQIVNDFQKGDIAEGYSVSREKKESFPLTVTSAQKNPTAFYLCASDRVQTGELFFGEGSRLTVL.